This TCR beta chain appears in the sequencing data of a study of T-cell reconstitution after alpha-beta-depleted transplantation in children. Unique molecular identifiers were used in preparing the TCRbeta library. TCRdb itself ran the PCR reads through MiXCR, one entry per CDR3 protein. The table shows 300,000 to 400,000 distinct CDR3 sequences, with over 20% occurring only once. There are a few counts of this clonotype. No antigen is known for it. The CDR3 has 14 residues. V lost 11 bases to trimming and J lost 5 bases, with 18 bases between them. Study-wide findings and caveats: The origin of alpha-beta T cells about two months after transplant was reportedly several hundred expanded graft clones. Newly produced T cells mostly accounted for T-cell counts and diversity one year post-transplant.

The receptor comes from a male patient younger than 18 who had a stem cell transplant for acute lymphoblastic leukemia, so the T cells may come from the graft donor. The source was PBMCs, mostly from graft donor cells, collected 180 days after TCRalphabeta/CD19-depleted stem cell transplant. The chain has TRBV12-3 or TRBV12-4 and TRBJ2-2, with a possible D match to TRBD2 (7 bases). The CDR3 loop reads CAGKREGGTGELFF. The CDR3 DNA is TGTGCCGGAAAGCGGGAAGGGGGGACCGGGGAGCTGTTTTTT.